A selection of T cell receptor beta chains follows, all from one sample in a study of T cells in Graves' hyperthyroidism and ophthalmopathy. TCRdb reprocessed the multiplex PCR reads with MiXCR, giving one entry per CDR3 protein. This table has approximately 520,000 distinct CDR3 sequences, around 22% appearing once. Sequencing was done on a sample of blood. The receptors were sampled from a woman in her thirties with Graves' ophthalmopathy. Each CDR3 is given with its conserved first and last residue. The order of the fields is V gene, CDR3 protein.

>TRBV28
CATCVSSYEQYF
>TRBV11-2
CASTTGGNSYEQYF
>TRBV28
CASSSSGTGGEEQYF
>TRBV12-3/TRBV12-4
CASRNGQGFDQPQHF
>TRBV12-3/TRBV12-4
CASSPRDSDGYTF
>TRBV20-1
CSAPDPGTSVYEQYF
>TRBV29-1
CSGGMVGTGEPNTEAFF
>TRBV18
CASSPRGTENYGYTF
>TRBV24-1
CATSDFLGREAFF
>TRBV28
CASSLARAGGPGAFF
>TRBV12-3/TRBV12-4
CASSLVQGSDTQYF
>TRBV10-3
CAISSTRHSNTEAFF
>TRBV20-1
CSARNEFNSPLHF
>TRBV7-9
CASSFYQNTGELFF
>TRBV6-2/TRBV6-3
CASSPRAGAKNIQYF
>TRBV5-1
CASSLGGVSGANVLTF
>TRBV7-9
CASSGRDGTFYEQYF
>TRBV10-1
CASLRDSHQETQYF
>TRBV3-1
CASSQGPSAGAETQYF
>TRBV12-3/TRBV12-4
CASSLADSVYGYTF
>TRBV7-9
CASSLIGAALMETQYF
>TRBV9
CASSGQPGAGELFF
>TRBV30
CAWSVLAGNTIYF